A selection of T cell receptor beta chains follows, all from one sample in a study of PD-1 blockade in classical Hodgkin lymphoma. This table comes from immunoSEQ multiplex PCR, and its TCRdb copy is limited to in-frame clones, with some not included. The sample contains some 70,000 clones, over 90% of which appear only once. Sequenced input: peripheral blood mononuclear cells (PBMCs). These receptors came from a human donor with classical Hodgkin lymphoma. The CDR3 runs from the conserved cysteine through the conserved F or W. Each record gives: V gene, J gene, CDR3 length, CDR3 protein.

V: TRBV5-4; J: TRBJ1-1; length: 17; CDR3: CASSKGGGRQMNTEAFF
V: TRBV15; J: TRBJ1-3; length: 19; CDR3: CATSREVGALGQSGNTIYF
V: TRBV13; J: TRBJ2-3; length: 17; CDR3: CASSGRGERGPQDTQYF
V: TRBV6-6; J: TRBJ2-1; length: 15; CDR3: CASARGGGGLNEQFF
V: TRBV18; J: TRBJ2-4; length: 16; CDR3: CASSPPSGGAGNIQYF
V: TRBV7-9; J: TRBJ2-3; length: 17; CDR3: CASSPPRAGPSTDTQYF
V: TRBV19; J: TRBJ1-4; length: 16; CDR3: CASSIETGRSNEKLFF
V: TRBV10-2; J: TRBJ2-1; length: 14; CDR3: CASTSGGASNEQFF
V: TRBV7-6; J: TRBJ1-3; length: 14; CDR3: CASSLERSGNTIYF
V: TRBV27; J: TRBJ2-6; length: 14; CDR3: CASWSLSGANVLTF
V: TRBV4-1; J: TRBJ2-7; length: 16; CDR3: CASSQGVARSSYEQYF
V: TRBV19; J: TRBJ2-7; length: 16; CDR3: CASSISTALSSYEQYF
V: TRBV2; J: TRBJ1-2; length: 15; CDR3: CASSEAGQGPYGYTF
V: TRBV20-1; J: TRBJ1-4; length: 11; CDR3: CSARTKEKLFF
V: TRBV5-1; J: TRBJ2-7; length: 14; CDR3: CASSFADSSYEQYF
V: TRBV6-6; J: TRBJ1-5; length: 16; CDR3: CASSYGHGDSNQPQHF
V: TRBV7-9; J: TRBJ1-1; length: 16; CDR3: CASSSNQGREWGKAFF
V: TRBV6-6; J: TRBJ2-1; length: 14; CDR3: CASSLAGLTNEQFF
V: TRBV29-1; J: TRBJ2-7; length: 12; CDR3: CSVEWDSYEQYF
V: TRBV6-6; J: TRBJ1-4; length: 13; CDR3: CASSYSSLEKLFF
V: TRBV7-9; J: TRBJ1-1; length: 14; CDR3: CASRPGQMNTEAFF
V: TRBV18; J: TRBJ2-3; length: 14; CDR3: CASSLSLITDTQYF
V: TRBV4-1; J: TRBJ2-5; length: 14; CDR3: CASSQEENLETQYF
V: TRBV7-9; J: TRBJ1-3; length: 12; CDR3: CASSPPKGTIYF
V: TRBV10-3; J: TRBJ2-1; length: 14; CDR3: CAIGRTSTNNEQFF
V: TRBV9; J: TRBJ2-1; length: 14; CDR3: CASSVEGTANEQFF
V: TRBV6-1; J: TRBJ1-1; length: 12; CDR3: CASIWGWTEAFF
V: TRBV5-4; J: TRBJ2-7; length: 16; CDR3: CASSPRRTGITYEQYF
V: TRBV5-5; J: TRBJ2-1; length: 13; CDR3: CASSPDNGLGQFF
V: TRBV11-2; J: TRBJ2-5; length: 17; CDR3: CASSKSGPGLPQETQYF
V: TRBV19; J: TRBJ2-2; length: 16; CDR3: CASSIDRLVNTGELFF
V: TRBV6-6; J: TRBJ2-7; length: 13; CDR3: CASSYSIPSEQYF
V: TRBV2; J: TRBJ2-5; length: 15; CDR3: CASSVSAGRGETQYF
V: TRBV7-8; J: TRBJ2-7; length: 16; CDR3: CASSGYLAIDYYEQYF
V: TRBV27; J: TRBJ1-1; length: 15; CDR3: CASSFNWGKGTEAFF
V: TRBV10-1; J: TRBJ2-1; length: 17; CDR3: CASSDSGAGGSYNEQFF
V: TRBV15; J: TRBJ2-5; length: 16; CDR3: CATSRDGGGRAETQYF
V: TRBV19; J: TRBJ2-3; length: 15; CDR3: CASSSPGLAGDTQYF
V: TRBV28; J: TRBJ2-7; length: 18; CDR3: CASSLRHRLVSGNYEQYF
V: TRBV29-1; J: TRBJ1-5; length: 14; CDR3: CSVAEGYSNQPQHF
V: TRBV2; J: TRBJ2-7; length: 11; CDR3: CASSEAYEQYF
V: TRBV5-6; J: TRBJ2-1; length: 15; CDR3: CASSPSGSSYNEQFF
V: TRBV19; J: TRBJ2-6; length: 15; CDR3: CATRTVSSGANVLTF
V: TRBV6-5; J: TRBJ1-1; length: 15; CDR3: CASSTPWLQGAEAFF
V: TRBV7-3; J: TRBJ2-2; length: 17; CDR3: CASSLNLGIGYSGELFF
V: TRBV5-1; J: TRBJ1-2; length: 13; CDR3: CASSLDTNYGYTF
V: TRBV9; J: TRBJ2-3; length: 12; CDR3: CASSALSDTQYF
V: TRBV6-6; J: TRBJ1-1; length: 14; CDR3: CASSHDRLNTEAFF
V: TRBV6-1; J: TRBJ2-3; length: 13; CDR3: CASSKPGTDTQYF